The 17 T cell receptor beta chains below were found in one sample sequenced in a study of blood T cell repertoires in COVID-19. Profiling relied on immunoSEQ multiplex PCR, and the TCRdb table lists in-frame clones only, not all of them. The repertoire holds 110,000 or so clones, with roughly 80% as singletons. The sequencing sample was made of peripheral blood. These receptors all come from a woman in her 40s with acute or convalescent COVID-19.

The J gene is TRBJ1-4, the V gene TRBV7-2, with D perhaps matching TRBD1 (6 bases). Trimming left V 0 bases short and J 7 bases short, with 15 bases between. CDR1 is SGHTA, CDR2 FQGNSA, per germline. The CDR3 is 16 residues long. The CDR3 loop reads CASSLAPQGGGEKLFF. CDR3 in DNA: TGTGCCAGCAGCTTAGCGCCACAGGGAGGGGGTGAAAAACTGTTTTTT.

The chain carries TRBV5-6 and TRBJ2-3; possibly TRBD1 for D (6 bases). CDR1 is SGHDT and CDR2 is YYEEEE in the germline V gene. V lost 4 bases, J lost 4 bases, and 10 bases lay in between. The CDR3 contains 13 residues. This CDR3 reads CASSKTGPDTQYF. DNA of the CDR3: TGTGCCAGCAGCAAAACAGGGCCAGATACGCAGTATTTT.

The chain carries TRBV7-2 and TRBJ2-1, with TRBD2 matching over 9 bases. Trimming at V came to 8 bases and at J to 3 bases, leaving 8 bases not matched to a gene. The CDR3 runs to 15 residues. Germline V lookup: CDR1 SGHTA, CDR2 FQGNSA. The DNA for the CDR3 is TGTGCCAGCGTTCAGCGGGGGGACTACTACAATGAGCAGTTCTTC. Translated, it gives CASVQRGDYYNEQFF. Full variable domain (missing parts from reference TRBV7-2 and TRBJ2-1): GAGVSQSPSNKVTEKGKDVELRCDPISGHTALYWYRQSLGQGLEFLIYFQGNSAPDKSGLPSDRFSAERTGGSVSTLTIQRTQQEDSAVYLCASVQRGDYYNEQFFGPGTRLTVL.

The chain links TRBV7-9 to TRBJ2-1; maybe TRBD1 (6 bases). Germline V gene data show CDR1 as SEHNR and CDR2 as FQNEAQ (reference sequence). This CDR3 contains 12 residues. V lost 7 bases, J lost 8 bases, and 12 bases lay in between. CDR3 protein: CASNRDGHEQFF. In DNA form, the CDR3 reads TGTGCCAGCAACAGGGATGGGCATGAGCAGTTCTTC.

The CDR3 nucleotides are TGTGCCAGCAGTGTAACTAGCCCTCTTTTAGGCACAGATACGCAGTATTTT. This sequence encodes CASSVTSPLLGTDTQYF. This chain joins TRBV2 and TRBJ2-3; D may be TRBD2 (6 bases). In germline, CDR1 is SNHLY, CDR2 FYNNEI. This CDR3 has 17 amino acids. The V and J ends lost 4 bases and 1 base respectively, with 18 bases between them.

V gene TRBV4-1 combines with J gene TRBJ1-4; D perhaps matches TRBD1 (5 bases). The germline V and J ends were trimmed by 2 bases and 7 bases, with 17 bases remaining between them. CDR3 size: 16 residues. The germline CDR1 and CDR2 sequences are MGHRA and YSYEKL. In nucleotides, the CDR3 is TGCGCCAGCAGCCAAAAAATAGGCCAGGGTGGTGAAAAACTGTTTTTT. Its protein is CASSQKIGQGGEKLFF.

CDR3 sequence: CASSLPGLAEDNEQFF. In DNA form, the CDR3 reads TGTGCCAGCAGCTTACCGGGACTAGCGGAGGACAATGAGCAGTTCTTC. J is TRBJ2-1 and V is TRBV5-6, with 11 positions matching TRBD2. CDR1 and CDR2 (germline): SGHDT, YYEEEE. After removal of 2 bases from V and 5 bases from J, the junction contained 6 bases not matched to a gene. The CDR3 totals 16 residues.

V is TRBV19 and J is TRBJ1-5, with 7 bases fitting TRBD1. J gave up 4 bases and V 6 bases, and 9 bases lay outside the gene matches. CDR3 length: 15 residues. Germline V gene lookup returns CDR1 LNHDA and CDR2 SQIVND (reference sequence). The CDR3 DNA follows: TGTGCCAGTAGCGAAGGACAGGTACGAAATCAGCCCCAGCATTTT. Its translation is CASSEGQVRNQPQHF. Full variable domain (outside the CDR3, taken from reference TRBV19 and TRBJ1-5): DGGITQSPKYLFRKEGQNVTLSCEQNLNHDAMYWYRQDPGQGLRLIYYSQIVNDFQKGDIAEGYSVSREKKESFPLTVTSAQKNPTAFYLCASSEGQVRNQPQHFGDGTRLSIL.

This clone was seen a single time. The V and J genes are TRBV2 and TRBJ1-4, with D perhaps matching TRBD1 (5 bases). Per germline, CDR1 SNHLY and CDR2 FYNNEI. V lost 2 bases and J lost 8, with 15 bases in between. The CDR3 extends over 15 amino acids. This CDR3 reads CASSEQTRKGEKLFF. The CDR3 DNA reads TGTGCCAGCAGTGAACAGACCCGAAAGGGGGAAAAACTGTTTTTT.

This rearrangement joins TRBV5-1 to TRBJ1-5; D not certain. From germline, CDR1 is SGHRS and CDR2 YFSETQ. V was shortened by 0 bases and J by 7 bases, with 11 bases between the two germline ends. CDR3 length: 14 residues. CDR3: CASSLGGLEQPQHF. The CDR3 DNA follows: TGCGCCAGCAGCTTGGGAGGGTTGGAACAGCCCCAGCATTTT.

The chain uses TRBV2 and TRBJ2-7; D possibly corresponds to TRBD2 (7 bases). V lost 6 bases and J 4 bases, leaving 16 bases between the germline ends. The CDR3 contains 14 residues. Germline V gene lookup returns CDR1 SNHLY and CDR2 FYNNEI. The CDR3 reads CASRATGGRYEQYF. The CDR3 DNA reads TGTGCCAGCAGAGCCACGGGGGGCAGGTACGAGCAGTACTTC.

The chain carries TRBV3-1 (or the pseudogene TRBV3-2) and TRBJ1-3; 8 nucleotides match TRBD1. The CDR3 totals 15 residues. After removal of 1 base from V and 7 bases from J, the junction contained 6 bases not matched to a gene. CDR1 LGHDT and CDR2 YNNKEL come from the germline V gene (reference sequence). CDR3 region: CASSQGRPGGNTIYF. The DNA for the CDR3 is TGTGCCAGCAGCCAAGGGCGGCCAGGGGGCAACACCATATATTTT.

The rearrangement joins TRBV6-5 to TRBJ2-1; perhaps TRBD2 as D (6 bases). V was shortened by 0 bases and J by 7 bases, with 16 bases between the two germline ends. This CDR3 contains 16 residues. CDR1 is MNHEY and CDR2 is SVGAGI in the germline V gene. This CDR3 is CASSYSPSTGGNEQFF. DNA of the CDR3: TGTGCCAGCAGTTACTCGCCCTCAACCGGAGGGAATGAGCAGTTCTTC.

This clone was recorded only once. The rearrangement links TRBV5-1 to TRBJ2-1; TRBD2 matches at 9 bases. Germline loops: CDR1 SGHRS, CDR2 YFSETQ. The CDR3 consists of 15 residues. With 4 bases clipped from V and 5 bases from J, the junction kept 7 bases outside the gene matches. The CDR3 DNA is TGCGCCAGCAGCGCCTTAGCGGGAGAAAACAATGAGCAGTTCTTC. The encoded protein is CASSALAGENNEQFF.

This rearrangement joins TRBV2 to TRBJ1-5, with 7 positions matching TRBD1. There are 16 residues in the CDR3. Germline V lookup: CDR1 SNHLY, CDR2 FYNNEI. Unmatched junction bases numbered 11, after V lost 6 bases and J lost 3 bases. The CDR3 bases are TGTGCCAGCAGCCACCGTTACAGGGGAGACAATCAGCCCCAGCATTTT. It yields the protein CASSHRYRGDNQPQHF.

This chain links TRBV5-1 with TRBJ2-1; tentatively, D is TRBD1 (6 bases). The CDR3 spans 15 residues. The germline CDR1 and CDR2 sequences are SGHRS and YFSETQ. Trimming removed 2 bases at V and 6 bases at J, with 15 bases between. CDR3 sequence: CASSFQAGVINEQFF. CDR3 sequence (DNA): TGCGCCAGCAGCTTCCAGGCAGGGGTCATCAATGAGCAGTTCTTC.

This clone showed up just once. The chain has TRBV29-1 and TRBJ1-2; no definite D call. V lost 5 bases and J lost 8, with 24 bases in between. Per germline, CDR1 SQVTM and CDR2 ANQGSEA. The CDR3 extends over 15 amino acids. The CDR3 sequence: CSVHPGYSRVSGYTF. The CDR3 DNA is TGCAGCGTTCACCCCGGGTACTCCCGGGTTAGCGGCTACACCTTC.